This passage covers 16 T cell receptor beta chains from one sample sequenced in a study of T cell clones after liver transplantation. The method was immunoSEQ multiplex PCR; TCRdb's version includes in-frame clones alone and lacks a portion of them. The data show 55,000 to 70,000 clones, 80% to 95% seen once. This specimen was CD4+ T cells from blood, taken roughly 25 months after liver transplant. Receptor source: a human patient who received a liver transplant. Among the T cells, some may be from the graft donor.

The chain joins TRBV5-1 to TRBJ2-6, with TRBD1 as a possible D gene (6 bases). CDR3 size: 17 residues. CDR1 is SGHRS and CDR2 is YFSETQ in the germline V gene. Trimming pared 0 bases from V and 0 bases from J, leaving 10 bases between. The CDR3 sequence is CASSLEGHGSGANVLTF. CDR3 nucleotides: TGCGCCAGCAGCTTGGAGGGACACGGCTCTGGGGCCAACGTCCTGACTTTC.

The V call is TRBV7-7, the J call TRBJ2-5, with 7 nucleotides matching TRBD2. Germline loops: CDR1 SSHAT, CDR2 FNYEAQ (reference sequence). CDR3 size: 15 residues. With V trimmed by 1 base and J by 5 bases, 7 bases remained unmatched. CDR3 residues: CASSLGGAGVETQYF. The CDR3 DNA reads TGTGCCAGCAGCTTAGGGGGTGCGGGGGTGGAGACCCAGTACTTC.

Here the CDR3 reads CASSRWVAGSSYNEQFF. The CDR3 bases are TGTGCCAGCAGCCGGTGGGTAGCGGGGTCCTCCTACAATGAGCAGTTCTTC. This rearrangement joins TRBV11-1 to TRBJ2-1, with 8 bases aligning to TRBD2. Trimming removed 5 bases from V and 0 bases from J; junction bases left unmatched: 9. Germline-derived CDR1 and CDR2 are SGHAT and FQDESV (reference sequence). CDR3 length: 17 amino acids.

J is TRBJ2-4 and V is TRBV19; TRBD1 is a possible D gene (6 bases). The CDR3 consists of 18 residues. Germline V lookup: CDR1 LNHDA, CDR2 SQIVND (reference sequence). V gave up 3 bases and J gave up 9 bases, with 27 bases separating them. The CDR3, as DNA: TGTGCCAGTAGTATTCTGCCGAGGACCCCGGGGCAAGGGGGCATTCAGTACTTC. Its translation: CASSILPRTPGQGGIQYF.

The rearrangement joins TRBV15 to TRBJ1-2; D gene uncertain. The CDR3 is 12 amino acids. The V and J ends lost 0 bases and 11 bases respectively, with 10 bases between them. The germline V gene has CDR1 LNHNV and CDR2 YYDKDF (reference sequence). In nucleotides, the CDR3 is TGTGCCACCAGCAGAGATCTTGGAGAGTACACCTTC. As protein: CATSRDLGEYTF.

The CDR3: CASSTPTVSEQYF. CDR3 DNA: TGTGCCAGCAGTACCCCGACCGTTAGCGAGCAGTACTTC. The chain couples TRBV27 to TRBJ2-7; D remains ambiguous. V was trimmed by 5 bases and J by 6 bases, leaving 14 bases between them. The CDR3 covers 13 residues. CDR1 MNHEY and CDR2 SMNVEV come from the germline V gene (reference sequence).

In nucleotides, the CDR3 is TGTGCCAGCAGCCTAAAGGGGGCCGGAACTGAAGCTTTCTTT. It yields the protein CASSLKGAGTEAFF. The chain has TRBV7-2 and TRBJ1-1; 7 nucleotides match TRBD1. CDR3 length: 14 amino acids. V dropped 5 bases and J dropped 5; count of bases not matched to a gene: 8. Germline V gene lookup returns CDR1 SGHTA and CDR2 FQGNSA.

The V call is TRBV7-8, the J call TRBJ2-1, with TRBD1 matching over 7 bases. Germline CDR1 and CDR2: SGHVS and FQNEAQ. V shed 3 bases and J 10 bases; nucleotides not matched to a gene: 6. This CDR3 is 13 amino acids long. CDR3 nucleotide sequence: TGTGCCAGCAGCTTTGACAGGGTGGGGGAGCAGTTCTTC. It specifies CASSFDRVGEQFF.

The gene calls are TRBV5-4 and TRBJ2-5; TRBD2 matches 11 bases. The CDR3 has 15 residues. CDR1 SGHNT and CDR2 YYREEE come from the germline V gene (reference sequence). Trimming took 4 bases from V and 2 from J; bases not matched to a gene: 4. The CDR3 reads CASSPTSGMQETQYF. The CDR3 DNA reads as TGTGCCAGCAGCCCGACTAGCGGGATGCAAGAGACCCAGTACTTC.

The chain combines TRBV7-8 with TRBJ1-5; 12 nucleotides align to TRBD1. The CDR3 length is 15 residues. After removal of 5 bases from V and 6 bases from J, the junction contained 5 bases not matched to a gene. The germline V gene encodes CDR1 SGHVS and CDR2 FQNEAQ. The CDR3 DNA reads as TGTGCCAGCAGCCCGGGACAGGGGGCGATTCAGCCCCAGCATTTT. This gives the protein CASSPGQGAIQPQHF.

The chain links TRBV19 to TRBJ2-2, with D possibly being TRBD2 (5 bases). The V end was cut by 1 base, the J end by 5 bases, with 11 bases between. Germline CDR1 and CDR2: LNHDA and SQIVND (reference sequence). This CDR3 spans 15 amino acids. In nucleotides, the CDR3 is TGTGCCAGTAGTATAGGTGAGGGTCGGACCGGGGAGCTGTTTTTT. Its protein is CASSIGEGRTGELFF.

The rearrangement joins TRBV5-1 to TRBJ1-5; no clear D. Germline lookup yields CDR1 SGHRS and CDR2 YFSETQ. The CDR3 runs 16 residues. Deletions cut 1 base from V and 7 bases from J, with 18 bases between. The CDR3 DNA sequence: TGCGCCAGCAGCTTGCCCCGGGTCCGACGAGGGCAGCCCCAGCATTTT. Protein sequence: CASSLPRVRRGQPQHF.

The rearrangement joins TRBV27 to TRBJ1-1; D unclear. CDR3 length equals 14 residues. V gave up 6 bases and J gave up 1 base, with 12 bases separating them. Germline V gives CDR1 MNHEY, CDR2 SMNVEV (reference sequence). This chain's CDR3 is CASSPWVENTEAFF. The CDR3 nucleotides are TGTGCCAGCAGCCCCTGGGTCGAGAACACTGAAGCTTTCTTT.

The chain employs TRBV5-6 and TRBJ2-2; D might be TRBD1 (5 bases). CDR3 length equals 15 residues. Per the germline V gene, CDR1 is SGHDT and CDR2 is YYEEEE. Trimming stripped 0 bases from V and 4 bases from J, with 10 bases between. This CDR3 reads CASSLGRGGTGELFF. The CDR3 DNA reads TGTGCCAGCAGCTTGGGTAGGGGTGGCACCGGGGAGCTGTTTTTT.

The chain carries TRBV27 and TRBJ2-5, with D perhaps TRBD2 (6 bases). Gene TRBJ2-7 matches the end of the DNA better, so the J call may be wrong. The CDR3 is made up of 15 amino acids. CDR1 MNHEY and CDR2 SMNVEV come from the germline V gene (reference sequence). The CDR3 region is CASSLGIGGSNEQYF. The DNA of the CDR3 is TGTGCCAGCAGTTTGGGAATAGGAGGGAGCAACGAGCAGTACTTC.

This rearrangement joins TRBV6-1 to TRBJ2-1; D not resolved. Trimming cost V 6 bases and J 2 bases, with 11 bases left between them. CDR3 size: 14 residues. Germline V gene sequence: CDR1 MNHNS, CDR2 SASEGT. The CDR3 is CASSNSRTYNEQFF. The CDR3 DNA follows: TGTGCCAGCAGCAATTCGAGGACCTACAATGAGCAGTTCTTC.